A selection of T cell receptor beta chains follows, all from one sample in a study of blood T cell repertoires in COVID-19. The protocol was immunoSEQ multiplex PCR, while the TCRdb copy is restricted to in-frame clones and leaves out a portion. This table holds about 310,000 clones, about nine tenths found once. The sample comprised peripheral blood. These receptors originate from a man aged 50 to 60 with active or convalescent COVID-19. CDR3s include the opening cysteine and the closing phenylalanine or tryptophan. The order of the fields is J gene, clone size, D gene, V gene, CDR3 protein, CDR3 DNA. A D gene is named only where the DNA matches it firmly. Clone size, where shown, is once, few, many, or a class for clones that have expanded.

j_gene: TRBJ2-7
abundance: .
d_gene: .
v_gene: TRBV19
CDR3aa: CASSIIAGREQYF
CDR3nt: TGTGCCAGTAGTATCATCGCAGGGCGGGAGCAGTACTTC

j_gene: TRBJ1-1
abundance: .
d_gene: .
v_gene: TRBV7-3
CDR3aa: CASSFTQNTEAFF
CDR3nt: TGTGCCAGCAGCTTCACACAGAACACTGAAGCTTTCTTT

j_gene: TRBJ2-2
abundance: .
d_gene: .
v_gene: TRBV5-5
CDR3aa: CASSSYTGELFF
CDR3nt: TGTGCCAGCAGCTCCTACACCGGGGAGCTGTTTTTT

j_gene: TRBJ2-7
abundance: few
d_gene: .
v_gene: TRBV7-8
CDR3aa: CASSLAGALYEQYF
CDR3nt: TGTGCCAGCAGCTTAGCGGGGGCCTTATACGAGCAGTACTTC

j_gene: TRBJ2-3
abundance: .
d_gene: .
v_gene: TRBV5-1
CDR3aa: CASSFVNPLDTQYF
CDR3nt: TGCGCCAGCAGCTTCGTTAATCCCTTGGATACGCAGTATTTT

j_gene: TRBJ1-2
abundance: .
d_gene: TRBD1
v_gene: TRBV28
CDR3aa: CASSLSTGGYGYTF
CDR3nt: TGTGCCAGCAGTTTATCCACAGGGGGCTATGGCTACACCTTC

j_gene: TRBJ1-2
abundance: .
d_gene: .
v_gene: TRBV28
CDR3aa: CASSLIRHGYGYTF
CDR3nt: TGTGCCAGCAGTTTAATAAGACATGGTTATGGCTACACCTTC

j_gene: TRBJ1-5
abundance: .
d_gene: .
v_gene: TRBV30
CDR3aa: CAWSVSGEQPQHF
CDR3nt: TGTGCCTGGAGTGTATCAGGGGAACAGCCCCAGCATTTT

j_gene: TRBJ2-7
abundance: .
d_gene: TRBD2
v_gene: TRBV5-1
CDR3aa: CASSLGTSGRAYEQYF
CDR3nt: TGCGCCAGCAGCTTGGGGACTAGCGGGAGGGCTTACGAGCAGTACTTC

j_gene: TRBJ1-2
abundance: .
d_gene: TRBD1
v_gene: TRBV6-6
CDR3aa: CASSYSLGTGNGYTF
CDR3nt: TGTGCCAGCAGTTACTCACTCGGGACAGGGAATGGCTACACCTTC

j_gene: TRBJ2-5
abundance: .
d_gene: .
v_gene: TRBV19
CDR3aa: CASSIVLQEVVGQETQYF
CDR3nt: TGTGCCAGTAGTATAGTTCTTCAGGAGGTGGTGGGCCAAGAGACCCAGTACTTC

j_gene: TRBJ2-7
abundance: .
d_gene: .
v_gene: TRBV11-2
CDR3aa: CASSLWGGAAYEQYF
CDR3nt: TGTGCCAGCAGCCTCTGGGGGGGGGCCGCCTACGAGCAGTACTTC

j_gene: TRBJ2-3
abundance: .
d_gene: TRBD1
v_gene: TRBV25-1
CDR3aa: CASRDRVKDTDTQYF
CDR3nt: TGTGCCAGCAGAGACAGGGTCAAGGACACAGATACGCAGTATTTT

j_gene: TRBJ1-5
abundance: .
d_gene: .
v_gene: TRBV4-3
CDR3aa: CASSPGGAGSSQPQHF
CDR3nt: TGCGCCAGCAGCCCTGGGGGGGCAGGGTCGAGTCAGCCCCAGCATTTT

j_gene: TRBJ1-2
abundance: .
d_gene: TRBD1
v_gene: TRBV19
CDR3aa: CASSIPGQGAAGYTF
CDR3nt: TGTGCCAGTAGTATCCCGGGACAGGGGGCCGCTGGCTACACCTTC

j_gene: TRBJ2-6
abundance: .
d_gene: TRBD1
v_gene: TRBV6-4
CDR3aa: CASSDTGGTGVNVLTF
CDR3nt: TGTGCCAGCAGTGACACAGGGGGAACTGGGGTCAACGTCCTGACTTTC

j_gene: TRBJ1-5
abundance: .
d_gene: .
v_gene: TRBV6-6
CDR3aa: CASSLGGWSNQPQHF
CDR3nt: TGTGCCAGCAGTCTAGGAGGATGGAGCAATCAGCCCCAGCATTTT

j_gene: TRBJ1-1
abundance: .
d_gene: TRBD1
v_gene: TRBV5-1
CDR3aa: CASSPQTGYNTEAFF
CDR3nt: TGCGCCAGCAGCCCTCAGACAGGGTATAACACTGAAGCTTTCTTT

j_gene: TRBJ1-4
abundance: .
d_gene: TRBD1
v_gene: TRBV27
CDR3aa: CASSLTGEGEKLFF
CDR3nt: TGTGCCAGCAGCTTGACAGGGGAAGGTGAAAAACTGTTTTTT

j_gene: TRBJ2-1
abundance: .
d_gene: .
v_gene: TRBV5-4
CDR3aa: CASSLAGQPEQFF
CDR3nt: TGTGCCAGCAGCTTGGCCGGACAACCTGAGCAGTTCTTC

j_gene: TRBJ1-2
abundance: once
d_gene: TRBD1
v_gene: TRBV12-3/TRBV12-4
CDR3aa: CASSGTGSHGYTF
CDR3nt: TGTGCCAGCAGTGGGACAGGGAGCCATGGCTACACCTTC